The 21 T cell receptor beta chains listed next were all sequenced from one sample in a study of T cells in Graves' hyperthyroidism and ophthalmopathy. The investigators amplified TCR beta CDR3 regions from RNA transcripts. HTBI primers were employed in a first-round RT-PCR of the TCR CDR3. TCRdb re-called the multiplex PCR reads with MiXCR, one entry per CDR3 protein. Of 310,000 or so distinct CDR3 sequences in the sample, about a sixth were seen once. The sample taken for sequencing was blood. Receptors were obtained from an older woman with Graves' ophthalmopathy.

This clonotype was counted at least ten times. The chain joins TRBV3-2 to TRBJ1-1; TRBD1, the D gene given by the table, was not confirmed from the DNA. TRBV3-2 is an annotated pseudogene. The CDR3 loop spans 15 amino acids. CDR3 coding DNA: TGTGCCAGCAGCCAAGGGCGGGCGCCCAACACTGAAGCTTTCTTT. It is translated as CASSQGRAPNTEAFF.

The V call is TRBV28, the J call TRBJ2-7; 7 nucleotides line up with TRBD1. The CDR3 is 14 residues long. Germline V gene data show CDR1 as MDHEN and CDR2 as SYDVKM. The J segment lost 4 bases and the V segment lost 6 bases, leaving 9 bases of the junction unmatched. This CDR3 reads CASSTPTGKYEQYF. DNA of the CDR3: TGTGCCAGCAGCACCCCGACAGGGAAGTACGAGCAGTACTTC. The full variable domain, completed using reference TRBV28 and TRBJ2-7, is DVKVTQSSRYLVKRTGEKVFLECVQDMDHENMFWYRQDPGLGLRLIYFSYDVKMKEKGDIPEGYSVSREKKERFSLILESASTNQTSMYLCASSTPTGKYEQYFGPGTRLTVT.

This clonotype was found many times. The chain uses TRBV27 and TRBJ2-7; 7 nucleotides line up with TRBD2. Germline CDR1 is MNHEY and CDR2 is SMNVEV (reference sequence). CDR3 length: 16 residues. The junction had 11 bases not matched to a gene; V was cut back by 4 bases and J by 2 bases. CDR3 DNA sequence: TGTGCCAGCAGTTCCGTCGGGGCTAGCGGCGCCTACGAGCAGTACTTC. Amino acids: CASSSVGASGAYEQYF.

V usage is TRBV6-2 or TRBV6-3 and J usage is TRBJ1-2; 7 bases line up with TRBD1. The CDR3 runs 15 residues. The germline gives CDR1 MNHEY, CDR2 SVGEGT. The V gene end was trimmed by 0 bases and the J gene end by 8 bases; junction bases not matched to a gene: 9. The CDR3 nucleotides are TGTGCCAGCAGTTACTCGACCGGGACAGCGGAAGGCTACACCTTC. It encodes CASSYSTGTAEGYTF.

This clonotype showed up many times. The CDR3 loop reads CASSSQDRDRGLSEAFF. The CDR3 DNA is TGTGCCAGCAGCTCCCAGGACAGGGACAGGGGGCTCTCTGAAGCTTTCTTT. The chain carries TRBV7-8 and TRBJ1-1, with 12 bases lining up with TRBD1. The CDR3 consists of 17 residues. The V segment lost 4 bases and the J segment 6 bases; nucleotides outside the gene matches: 12. Germline CDR1 is SGHVS and CDR2 is FQNEAQ.

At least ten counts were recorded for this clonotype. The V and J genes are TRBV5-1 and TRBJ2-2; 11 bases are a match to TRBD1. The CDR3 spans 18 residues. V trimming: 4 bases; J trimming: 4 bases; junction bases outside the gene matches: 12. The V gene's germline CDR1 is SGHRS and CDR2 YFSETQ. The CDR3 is CASSPLVSGTGGTGELFF. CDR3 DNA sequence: TGCGCCAGCAGCCCGTTGGTTTCCGGGACAGGGGGCACCGGGGAGCTGTTTTTT.

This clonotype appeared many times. CDR3 region: CASSQTGDYGYTF. CDR3 bases: TGTGCCAGCAGCCAGACAGGGGACTATGGCTACACCTTC. This rearrangement joins TRBV5-5 to TRBJ1-2, with 8 bases identical to TRBD1. Per germline, CDR1 SGHKS and CDR2 YYEKEE (reference sequence). There are 13 residues in the CDR3. V trimming: 4 bases; J trimming: 3 bases; junction bases outside the gene matches: 2. The complete variable domain, with remaining parts taken from reference TRBV5-5 and TRBJ1-2, reads DAGVTQSPTHLIKTRGQQVTLRCSPISGHKSVSWYQQVLGQGPQFIFQYYEKEERGRGNFPDRFSARQFPNYSSELNVNALLLGDSALYLCASSQTGDYGYTFGSGTRLTVV.

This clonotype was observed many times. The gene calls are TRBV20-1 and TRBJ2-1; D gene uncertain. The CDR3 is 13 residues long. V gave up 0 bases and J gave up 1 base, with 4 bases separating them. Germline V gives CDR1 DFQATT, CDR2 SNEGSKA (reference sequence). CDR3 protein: CSARDRSYNEQFF. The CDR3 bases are TGCAGTGCTAGAGACCGATCCTACAATGAGCAGTTCTTC.

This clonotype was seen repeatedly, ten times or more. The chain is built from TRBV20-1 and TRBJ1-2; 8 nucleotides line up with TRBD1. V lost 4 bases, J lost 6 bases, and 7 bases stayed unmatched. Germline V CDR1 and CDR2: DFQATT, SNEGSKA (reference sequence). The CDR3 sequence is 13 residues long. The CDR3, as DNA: TGCAGTGCTACCAGGGGGCGTGCCCATGGCTACACCTTC. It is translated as CSATRGRAHGYTF.

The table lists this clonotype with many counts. CDR3 coding DNA: TGTGCCAGCAGTTTCCCCGAAACGACGAACACCGGGGAGCTGTTTTTT. Amino acid sequence: CASSFPETTNTGELFF. This sequence joins TRBV12-3 or TRBV12-4 and TRBJ2-2; D is unclear. The CDR3 extends over 16 amino acids. V lost 3 bases and J 0 bases, leaving 11 bases between the germline ends.

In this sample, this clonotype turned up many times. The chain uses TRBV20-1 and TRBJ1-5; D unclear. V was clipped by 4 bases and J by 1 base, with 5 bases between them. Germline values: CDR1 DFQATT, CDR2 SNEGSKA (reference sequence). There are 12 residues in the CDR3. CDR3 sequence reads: CSAMRSNQPQHF. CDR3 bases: TGCAGTGCTATGCGGAGCAATCAGCCCCAGCATTTT.

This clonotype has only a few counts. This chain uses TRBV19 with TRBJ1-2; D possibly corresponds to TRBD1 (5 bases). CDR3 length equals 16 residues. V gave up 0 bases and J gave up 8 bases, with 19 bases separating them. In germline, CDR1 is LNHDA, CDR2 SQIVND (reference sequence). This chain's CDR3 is CASSIDLIQAWDGYTF. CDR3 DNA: TGTGCCAGTAGTATAGATCTTATACAGGCATGGGACGGCTACACCTTC.

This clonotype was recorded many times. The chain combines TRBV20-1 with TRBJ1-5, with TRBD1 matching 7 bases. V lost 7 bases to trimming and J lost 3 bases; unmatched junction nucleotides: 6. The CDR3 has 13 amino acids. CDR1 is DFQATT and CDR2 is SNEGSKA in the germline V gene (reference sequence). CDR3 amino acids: CSVTDRFNQPQHF. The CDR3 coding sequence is TGCAGTGTCACGGACAGGTTCAATCAGCCCCAGCATTTT.

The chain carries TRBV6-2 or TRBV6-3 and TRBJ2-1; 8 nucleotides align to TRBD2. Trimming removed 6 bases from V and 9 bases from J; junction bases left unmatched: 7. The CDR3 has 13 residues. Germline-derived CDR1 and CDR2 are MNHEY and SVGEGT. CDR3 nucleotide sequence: TGTGCCAGCAGACCCATGGGACTAGTTGAGCAGTTCTTC. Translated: CASRPMGLVEQFF.

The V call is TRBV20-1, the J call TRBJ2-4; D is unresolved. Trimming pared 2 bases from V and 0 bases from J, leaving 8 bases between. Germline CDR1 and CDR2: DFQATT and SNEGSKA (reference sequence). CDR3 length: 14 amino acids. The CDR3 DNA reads TGCAGTGCTAGACTGCAGATAGCCAAAAACATTCAGTACTTC. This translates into CSARLQIAKNIQYF.

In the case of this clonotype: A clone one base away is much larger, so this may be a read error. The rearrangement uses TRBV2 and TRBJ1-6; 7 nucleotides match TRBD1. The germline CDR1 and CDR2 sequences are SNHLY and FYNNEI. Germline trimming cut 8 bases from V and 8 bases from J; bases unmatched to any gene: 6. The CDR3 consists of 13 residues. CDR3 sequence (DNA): TGTGCCAGCGCCAGGGACAGTGATTCACCCCTCCACTTT. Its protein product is CASARDSDSPLHF.

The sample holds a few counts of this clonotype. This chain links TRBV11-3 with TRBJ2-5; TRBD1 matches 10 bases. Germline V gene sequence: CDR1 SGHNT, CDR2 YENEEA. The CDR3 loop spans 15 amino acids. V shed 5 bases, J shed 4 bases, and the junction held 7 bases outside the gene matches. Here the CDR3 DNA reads TGTGCCAGCAGCGCCGGGACAGGGGTTGTAGAGACCCAGTACTTC. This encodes CASSAGTGVVETQYF.

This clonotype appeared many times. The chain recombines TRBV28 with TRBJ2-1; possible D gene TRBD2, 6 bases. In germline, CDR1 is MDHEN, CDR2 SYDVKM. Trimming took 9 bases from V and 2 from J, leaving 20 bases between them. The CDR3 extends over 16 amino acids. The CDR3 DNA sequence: TGTGCCAGTTTAACCTCGTCGGGGGAGGCCTACAATGAGCAGTTCTTC. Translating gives CASLTSSGEAYNEQFF.

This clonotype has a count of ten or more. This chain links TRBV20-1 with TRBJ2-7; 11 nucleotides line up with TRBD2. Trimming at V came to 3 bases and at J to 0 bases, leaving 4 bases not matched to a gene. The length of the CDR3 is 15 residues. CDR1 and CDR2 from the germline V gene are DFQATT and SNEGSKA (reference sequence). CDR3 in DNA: TGCAGTGCTAGGGGGACTAGCGGAAGCTCCTACGAGCAGTACTTC. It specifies CSARGTSGSSYEQYF.

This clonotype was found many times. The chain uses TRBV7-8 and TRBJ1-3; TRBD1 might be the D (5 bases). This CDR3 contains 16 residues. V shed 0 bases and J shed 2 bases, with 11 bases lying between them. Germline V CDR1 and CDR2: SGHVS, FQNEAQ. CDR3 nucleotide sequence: TGTGCCAGCAGCTTAGCGGTCAGGGATACTGGAAACACCATATATTTT. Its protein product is CASSLAVRDTGNTIYF.

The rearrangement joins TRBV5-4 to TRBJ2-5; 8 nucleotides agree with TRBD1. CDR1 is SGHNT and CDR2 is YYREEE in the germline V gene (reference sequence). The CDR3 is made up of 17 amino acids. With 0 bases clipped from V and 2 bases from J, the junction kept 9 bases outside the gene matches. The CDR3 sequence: CASSLGRQGTLQETQYF. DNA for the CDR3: TGTGCCAGCAGCTTGGGGCGACAGGGGACCCTACAAGAGACCCAGTACTTC.